This T cell receptor (beta chain) was recovered during a study of blood T cells in healthy people across ages. Germline CDR1 and CDR2: MDHEN and SYDVKM. The CDR3 consists of 13 residues. V shed 4 bases and J shed 7 bases, with 14 bases lying between them. In its sample, this clonotype was seen a few times. For the second PCR, which ran for 7 to 11 cycles, a sample-barcoded 5' primer and a J-beta primer mix were used. MiXCR was run by TCRdb on the 5' RACE reads, yielding one entry per CDR3 protein. The sample contains roughly 700,000 distinct CDR3 sequences, approximately 25% of which appear only once. This sample was shared with a second study, whose subject was T cells of mothers and their children. Turning to that study: The authors detected no persistent microchimeric T cell clones.

The TCR was taken from a boy between 10 and 17 years old in good health. What was sequenced was blood. The rearrangement links TRBV28 to TRBJ2-7, with D unclear. CDR3 residues: CASSYFSPPEQYF. CDR3 bases: TGTGCCAGCAGTTACTTCAGTCCCCCGGAGCAGTACTTC.